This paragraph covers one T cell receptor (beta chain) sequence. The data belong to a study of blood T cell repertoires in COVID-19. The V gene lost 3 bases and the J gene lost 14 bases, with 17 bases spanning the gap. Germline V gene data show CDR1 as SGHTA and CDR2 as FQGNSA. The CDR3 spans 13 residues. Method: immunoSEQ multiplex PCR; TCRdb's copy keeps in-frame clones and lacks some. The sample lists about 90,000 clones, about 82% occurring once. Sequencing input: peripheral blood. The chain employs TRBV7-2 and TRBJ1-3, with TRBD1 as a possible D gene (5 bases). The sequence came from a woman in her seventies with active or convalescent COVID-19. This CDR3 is CASSFGLGEALYF. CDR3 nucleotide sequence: TGTGCCAGCAGCTTCGGCCTAGGGGAAGCCCTATATTTT.